This T cell receptor (beta chain) was captured by sequencing in a study of T cells after yellow fever vaccination. From the 5' RACE reads, TCRdb called clonotypes with MiXCR, one entry per CDR3 protein. The sample carries about 240,000 distinct CDR3 sequences, roughly 7.2% recorded once. Deletions cut 3 bases from V and 0 bases from J, with 11 bases between. Germline-derived CDR1 and CDR2 are LGHNT and FRNRAP. This CDR3 has 15 residues. The sequencing here drew on CD4+ T cells sorted from PBMCs, taken 15 days after the yellow fever booster vaccination. The chain couples TRBV12-5 to TRBJ1-1; D uncertain. This TCR derives from a man younger than 45 who received the YFV17D yellow fever vaccine. CDR3 sequence reads: CASGFSDMLNTEAFF. DNA of the CDR3: TGTGCTAGTGGTTTTAGCGATATGCTGAACACTGAAGCTTTCTTT.